The 17 T cell receptor beta chains listed next were all sequenced from one sample in a study of blood T cell repertoires in COVID-19. Measured with immunoSEQ multiplex PCR; TCRdb has only the in-frame clones, and not every one. The sample has more than 200,000 clones; around 90% are singletons. Source material: peripheral blood. The receptor set was obtained from an older man with acute or convalescent COVID-19.

The J gene is TRBJ2-7, the V gene TRBV23-1; 9 bases match TRBD1. TRBV23-1 is filed as an ORF, its function uncertain. J was trimmed by 6 bases and V by 9 bases; bases with no gene match: 12. This CDR3 comprises 14 residues. CDR3 protein: CASRGKQGAGEQYF. In nucleotides, the CDR3 is TGCGCCAGTCGAGGGAAACAGGGGGCTGGCGAGCAGTACTTC.

The chain joins TRBV18 to TRBJ2-5; TRBD2 agrees at 13 bases. Germline CDR1 is KGHSH and CDR2 is LQKENI. This CDR3 region has 17 residues. With V trimmed by 6 bases and J by 2 bases, 9 bases remained unmatched. Here the CDR3 reads CASSPGLAGSGQETQYF. In DNA, the CDR3 is TGTGCCAGCTCCCCGGGACTAGCGGGAAGTGGGCAAGAGACCCAGTACTTC. The full variable domain, its missing parts supplied by reference TRBV18 and TRBJ2-5, is NAGVMQNPRHLVRRRGQEARLRCSPMKGHSHVYWYRQLPEEGLKFMVYLQKENIIDESGMPKERFSAEFPKEGPSILRIQQVVRGDSAAYFCASSPGLAGSGQETQYFGPGTRLLVL.

The rearrangement links TRBV3-1 (or the pseudogene TRBV3-2) to TRBJ2-6; maybe TRBD2 (6 bases). The V and J ends lost 3 bases and 0 bases respectively, with 12 bases between them. This CDR3 is 17 amino acids long. Germline lookup yields CDR1 LGHDT and CDR2 YNNKEL (reference sequence). This CDR3 is CASSHGTGFSGANVLTF. CDR3 coding DNA: TGTGCCAGCAGCCACGGGACTGGATTCTCTGGGGCCAACGTCCTGACTTTC.

The sample holds one count of this clone. The J gene is TRBJ2-3, the V gene TRBV5-4; 8 nucleotides line up with TRBD2. J lost 6 bases, V lost 3 bases, and 9 bases had no gene match. This CDR3 region has 15 residues. Germline CDR1 is SGHNT and CDR2 is YYREEE (reference sequence). The CDR3 nucleotides are TGTGCCAGCAGCTCACCGGGACTAGACTCGGATACGCAGTATTTT. Translated, it gives CASSSPGLDSDTQYF.

The V gene is TRBV7-2, the J gene TRBJ1-1, with D unresolved. The CDR3 is made up of 11 amino acids. Germline V gives CDR1 SGHTA, CDR2 FQGNSA. Between the trimmed V and J ends, which lost 5 bases and 8 bases, there was a span of 9 bases. Here the CDR3 reads CASSREVEAFF. CDR3 in DNA: TGTGCCAGCAGCCGGGAGGTAGAAGCTTTCTTT.

This sequence joins TRBV28 and TRBJ1-1; TRBD1 agrees at 8 bases. Trimming removed 5 bases from V and 3 bases from J; junction bases left unmatched: 8. CDR3 size: 15 residues. Germline V CDR1 and CDR2: MDHEN, SYDVKM. The CDR3 loop is CASSLRQGYDTEAFF. The CDR3 nucleotides are TGTGCCAGCAGTCTAAGACAGGGGTATGACACTGAAGCTTTCTTT.

The genes are TRBV25-1 and TRBJ1-2; D gene uncertain. V was clipped by 5 bases and J by 4 bases, with 8 bases between them. Germline lookup yields CDR1 MGHDK and CDR2 SYGVNS. The CDR3 spans 12 residues. The CDR3 bases are TGTGCCAGCAGTCAGACAAGCTATGGCTACACCTTC. This sequence encodes CASSQTSYGYTF.

This clone was seen ten or more times. The chain combines TRBV5-1 with TRBJ2-7; 12 bases line up with TRBD2. CDR3 length: 15 amino acids. The ends lost 7 bases at V and 5 bases at J; junction bases unmatched: 10. CDR1 is SGHRS and CDR2 is YFSETQ in the germline V gene. CDR3 nucleotides: TGCGCCAGCTCCTGGGGGGGACTAGCGGGCGACGAGCAGTACTTC. Protein: CASSWGGLAGDEQYF.

The gene calls are TRBV18 and TRBJ2-1, with 15 bases identical to TRBD2. This CDR3 has 20 residues. Germline CDR1 and CDR2: KGHSH and LQKENI. With 0 bases clipped from V and 2 bases from J, the junction kept 8 bases outside the gene matches. CDR3 sequence reads: CASSPPTAGLAGGTYNEQFF. Here the CDR3 DNA reads TGTGCCAGCTCACCACCGACAGCGGGACTAGCGGGAGGTACCTACAATGAGCAGTTCTTC.

This chain links TRBV3-1 (or the pseudogene TRBV3-2) with TRBJ2-3; 11 bases match TRBD2. Germline loops: CDR1 LGHDT, CDR2 YNNKEL (reference sequence). CDR3 length: 17 residues. The trim removed 4 bases at V and 1 base at J, leaving 7 bases unmatched. The CDR3 region is CASSPRLAGTGTDTQYF. CDR3 bases: TGTGCCAGCAGCCCGCGACTAGCGGGAACGGGCACAGATACGCAGTATTTT.

This clone has a single count. The rearrangement links TRBV9 to TRBJ1-6; TRBD1 matches 7 bases. Germline assignment: CDR1 SGDLS and CDR2 YYNGEE. The CDR3 is 15 residues long. With V trimmed by 4 bases and J by 9 bases, 10 bases remained unmatched. The CDR3 DNA sequence: TGTGCCAGCAGCCCCGGTAGACAGGGAGGTTCACCCCTCCACTTT. Translation: CASSPGRQGGSPLHF.

V usage is TRBV14 and J usage is TRBJ1-1, with TRBD1 matching over 9 bases. The trim removed 2 bases at V and 3 bases at J, leaving 7 bases unmatched. The V gene's germline CDR1 is SGHDN and CDR2 FVKESK. The CDR3 spans 16 residues. The CDR3 region is CASSQMDRGIDTEAFF. CDR3 sequence (DNA): TGTGCCAGCAGCCAAATGGACAGGGGAATCGACACTGAAGCTTTCTTT.

The J gene is TRBJ2-2, the V gene TRBV9; 10 positions agree with TRBD2. The CDR3 is 15 amino acids. The germline V gene has CDR1 SGDLS and CDR2 YYNGEE. The V segment lost 1 base and the J segment 4 bases; nucleotides outside the gene matches: 1. In DNA form, the CDR3 reads TGTGCCAGCAGCGTACTAGCGGGAGTCACCGGGGAGCTGTTTTTT. It codes for CASSVLAGVTGELFF.

This sequence joins TRBV6-2 or TRBV6-3 and TRBJ1-2; no reliable D call. The germline CDR1 and CDR2 sequences are MNHEY and SVGEGT. V lost 0 bases and J 8 bases, leaving 7 bases between the germline ends. This CDR3 contains 12 residues. The CDR3 spells CASSYSSRGYTF. The DNA for the CDR3 is TGTGCCAGCAGTTACTCCTCCCGGGGCTACACCTTC.

V gene TRBV28 combines with J gene TRBJ2-4; 7 bases agree with TRBD1. V lost 4 bases and J lost 4; bases outside the gene matches: 7. The V gene's germline CDR1 is MDHEN and CDR2 SYDVKM. This CDR3 is built from 15 residues. DNA for the CDR3: TGTGCCAGCAGTTCACGGGCAGGGGGAAAAAACATTCAGTACTTC. Amino acids: CASSSRAGGKNIQYF.

The chain links TRBV9 to TRBJ2-1; 7 bases match TRBD2. Trimming at V came to 0 bases and at J to 9 bases, leaving 12 bases not matched to a gene. The CDR3 consists of 16 residues. Germline loops: CDR1 SGDLS, CDR2 YYNGEE. CDR3 residues: CASSVEAASGTIEQFF. CDR3 DNA: TGTGCCAGCAGCGTAGAGGCGGCTAGCGGTACAATTGAGCAGTTCTTC.

As concerns this clone: At the DNA level, this CDR3 is encoded by other sequences in the same sample as well. This rearrangement joins TRBV6-5 to TRBJ1-1; TRBD1 matches at 9 bases. V shed 2 bases and J 2 bases; nucleotides not matched to a gene: 3. The CDR3 is 15 amino acids. Germline V CDR1 and CDR2: MNHEY, SVGAGI. CDR3 protein: CASSYDRGTNTEAFF. The DNA for the CDR3 is TGTGCCAGCAGTTACGACAGGGGGACCAACACTGAAGCTTTCTTT.